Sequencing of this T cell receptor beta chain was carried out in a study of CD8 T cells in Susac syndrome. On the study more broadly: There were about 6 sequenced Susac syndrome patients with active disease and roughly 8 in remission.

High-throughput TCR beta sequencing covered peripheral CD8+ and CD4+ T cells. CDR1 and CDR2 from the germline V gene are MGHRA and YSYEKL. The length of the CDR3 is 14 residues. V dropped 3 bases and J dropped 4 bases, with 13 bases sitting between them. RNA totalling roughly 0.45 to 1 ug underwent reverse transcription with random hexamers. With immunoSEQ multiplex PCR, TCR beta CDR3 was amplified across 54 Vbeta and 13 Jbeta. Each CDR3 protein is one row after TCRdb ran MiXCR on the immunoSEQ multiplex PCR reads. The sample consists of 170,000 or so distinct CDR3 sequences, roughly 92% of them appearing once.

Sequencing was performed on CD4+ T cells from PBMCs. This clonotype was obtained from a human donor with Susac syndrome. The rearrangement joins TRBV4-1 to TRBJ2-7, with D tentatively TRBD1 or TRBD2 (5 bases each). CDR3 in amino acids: CASSHHGAGYEQYF. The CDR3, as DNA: TGCGCCAGCAGCCATCACGGGGCCGGGTACGAGCAGTACTTC.